These T cell receptor beta chains were read from a single sample in a study of T cell responses to AZD1222 COVID-19 vaccine. Only in-frame clones appear in the TCRdb table, and some are missing; sequencing was by immunoSEQ multiplex PCR. The sample consists of 18,000 or so clones, roughly nine tenths of them appearing once. The sequencing used peripheral blood, collected 28 days after the second AZD1222 dose. The receptors were gathered from an adult who received the AZD1222 COVID-19 vaccine. Each CDR3 is given with its conserved first and last residue. The D gene is left open where the match is weak. Size is omitted from some rows. Given values are once, few, many or a class for expanded clones.

v_gene,d_gene,abundance,j_gene,CDR3aa,CDR3nt
TRBV20-1,TRBD1,once,TRBJ1-5,CSASGGQGQPQHF,TGCAGTGCTAGTGGGGGACAGGGGCAGCCCCAGCATTTT
TRBV6-5,NA,NA,TRBJ1-2,CASSYSENYGYTF,TGTGCCAGCAGTTACTCAGAGAACTATGGCTACACCTTC
TRBV28,NA,NA,TRBJ1-5,CASSLDTHSNQPQHF,TGTGCCAGCAGTTTGGACACCCATAGCAATCAGCCCCAGCATTTT
TRBV11-2,TRBD2,few,TRBJ2-7,CASSSGASGYYEQYF,TGTGCCAGCAGTTCTGGGGCTAGCGGGTACTACGAGCAGTACTTC
TRBV5-1,NA,NA,TRBJ1-1,CASSPGRLNTEAFF,TGCGCCAGCAGCCCTGGGAGGTTGAACACTGAAGCTTTCTTT
TRBV10-3,NA,NA,TRBJ1-3,CAINFAGGNTIYF,TGTGCCATCAACTTTGCAGGTGGAAACACCATATATTTT
TRBV15,TRBD1,NA,TRBJ2-2,CATSRGTGTTGELFF,TGTGCCACCAGCAGAGGGACAGGGACTACCGGGGAGCTGTTTTTT
TRBV21-1,NA,NA,TRBJ1-5,CASSYRLPQHF,TGTGCCAGCAGTTACAGACTGCCCCAGCATTTT
TRBV2,TRBD1,once,TRBJ1-1,CASSRTGSPAEAFF,TGTGCCAGCAGCCGGACAGGGAGTCCCGCTGAAGCTTTCTTT
TRBV6-6,TRBD1,NA,TRBJ2-2,CASSSPTGGWSGELFF,TGTGCCAGCAGTTCTCCGACAGGGGGGTGGTCCGGGGAGCTGTTTTTT
TRBV6-5,NA,NA,TRBJ2-5,CASRPSGLETQYF,TGTGCCAGCAGGCCGTCAGGGTTGGAGACCCAGTACTTC
TRBV9,TRBD2,NA,TRBJ2-1,CASSGLAGGFSNEQFF,TGTGCCAGCAGCGGTTTAGCGGGAGGTTTTTCGAATGAGCAGTTCTTC
TRBV7-3,TRBD2,NA,TRBJ2-7,CASSLAGGHEQYF,TGTGCCAGCAGCTTAGCGGGAGGGCACGAGCAGTACTTC
TRBV5-1,TRBD2,NA,TRBJ2-1,CASSSPGLAYQSSYNEQFF,TGCGCCAGCAGCTCCCCGGGACTAGCTTACCAGAGCTCCTACAATGAGCAGTTCTTC
TRBV6-5,NA,NA,TRBJ2-7,CASSSTGGAGEQYF,TGTGCCAGCAGCTCAACAGGGGGGGCGGGCGAGCAGTACTTC
TRBV6-5,NA,NA,TRBJ1-1,CASRWGRYTEAFF,TGTGCCAGCAGGTGGGGTCGGTATACTGAAGCTTTCTTT
TRBV28,NA,NA,TRBJ1-5,CASSLYGGGQPQHF,TGTGCCAGCAGTTTATATGGCGGGGGACAGCCCCAGCATTTT
TRBV3-1/TRBV3-2,NA,NA,TRBJ2-3,CASSQDLSSASTDTQYF,TGTGCCAGCAGCCAAGATCTATCTAGCGCGTCCACAGATACGCAGTATTTT
TRBV5-1,TRBD1,NA,TRBJ1-6,CASSGGDRVNSPLHF,TGCGCCAGCAGCGGCGGGGACAGGGTTAATTCACCCCTCCACTTT
TRBV6-5,NA,NA,TRBJ2-5,CASSLPGPQETQYF,TGTGCCAGCAGTCTACCCGGCCCACAAGAGACCCAGTACTTC
TRBV6-5,NA,NA,TRBJ2-2,CASSLTTYMTGELFF,TGTGCCAGCAGCCTTACGACCTATATGACCGGGGAGCTGTTTTTT
TRBV6-6,TRBD1,NA,TRBJ1-4,CASSRRQGALEKLFF,TGTGCCAGCAGTCGGCGACAGGGGGCCCTCGAAAAACTGTTTTTT
TRBV2,NA,NA,TRBJ2-3,CASSARASRSTDTQYF,TGTGCCAGCAGTGCGCGGGCGAGCCGGAGCACAGATACGCAGTATTTT
TRBV27,TRBD1,NA,TRBJ2-7,CASSVGQAPYEQYF,TGTGCCAGCAGTGTTGGACAGGCCCCCTACGAGCAGTACTTC
TRBV28,NA,NA,TRBJ1-2,CASSLTPTNYGYTF,TGTGCCAGCAGTCTTACGCCAACTAACTATGGCTACACCTTC
TRBV2,TRBD2,NA,TRBJ2-5,CASSPTSGAGQETQYF,TGTGCCAGCAGCCCGACTAGCGGGGCAGGCCAAGAGACCCAGTACTTC
TRBV24-1,TRBD1,NA,TRBJ2-2,CATSDPGQGATGELFF,TGTGCCACCAGTGATCCGGGACAGGGGGCAACCGGGGAGCTGTTTTTT
TRBV15,NA,NA,TRBJ1-5,CATSSRESQHF,TGTGCCACCAGCAGTAGAGAATCCCAGCATTTT
TRBV28,TRBD1,NA,TRBJ2-5,CASIQQGGLETQYF,TGTGCCAGCATTCAGCAAGGGGGCCTAGAGACCCAGTACTTC
TRBV20-1,TRBD2,NA,TRBJ2-5,CSAASSGSLYF,TGCAGTGCTGCCTCTAGCGGCTCCTTGTACTTC
TRBV11-2,NA,once,TRBJ1-2,CASSPGISNYGYTF,TGTGCCAGCAGCCCTGGGATTTCTAACTATGGCTACACCTTC
TRBV29-1,NA,NA,TRBJ1-5,CSVTGEGNQPQHF,TGCAGCGTGACGGGGGAGGGAAATCAGCCCCAGCATTTT
TRBV28,NA,NA,TRBJ1-2,CASSSGGGRTYGYTF,TGTGCCAGCAGTTCCGGGGGGGGACGTACCTATGGCTACACCTTC
TRBV19,NA,NA,TRBJ2-1,CASSRPRGSATNEQFF,TGTGCCAGTAGCCGACCCCGTGGTAGTGCCACCAATGAGCAGTTCTTC
TRBV3-1/TRBV3-2,NA,NA,TRBJ1-6,CASSQMPGGGSPLHF,TGTGCCAGCAGCCAAATGCCGGGAGGGGGGTCACCCCTCCACTTT
TRBV7-3,NA,NA,TRBJ2-5,CASSFTPGSQETQYF,TGTGCCAGCAGTTTCACCCCGGGATCCCAAGAGACCCAGTACTTC
TRBV15,TRBD2,few,TRBJ2-1,CATSGGASGDNNEQFF,TGTGCCACCAGCGGAGGGGCTAGCGGGGACAACAATGAGCAGTTCTTC
TRBV6-1,TRBD1,NA,TRBJ1-5,CASSDPTGGKQPQHF,TGTGCCAGCAGTGACCCGACAGGGGGAAAACAGCCCCAGCATTTT
TRBV30,TRBD1,NA,TRBJ2-7,CACILGQTTYEQYF,TGTGCCTGCATCCTGGGACAGACCACCTACGAGCAGTACTTC
TRBV6-5,NA,NA,TRBJ2-7,CASSYSGKNSYEQYF,TGTGCCAGCAGTTACTCGGGGAAAAACTCCTACGAGCAGTACTTC
TRBV6-1,NA,NA,TRBJ1-2,CASSELEGGGYTF,TGTGCCAGCAGTGAACTGGAGGGAGGTGGCTACACCTTC
TRBV19,NA,NA,TRBJ2-7,CARSARQVLGEQYF,TGTGCCAGATCCGCACGGCAAGTCCTAGGGGAGCAGTACTTC
TRBV5-1,NA,NA,TRBJ1-1,CASSLLGQQNTEAFF,TGCGCCAGCAGTCTCCTTGGACAGCAGAACACTGAAGCTTTCTTT
TRBV28,TRBD2,NA,TRBJ2-7,CASSLSAGGPEEQYF,TGTGCCAGCAGTTTGTCAGCGGGAGGGCCCGAAGAGCAGTACTTC
TRBV29-1,NA,NA,TRBJ1-5,CSVGTGNQPQHF,TGCAGCGTTGGAACGGGAAATCAGCCCCAGCATTTT
TRBV10-1,NA,NA,TRBJ2-2,CASSVSENTGELFF,TGCGCCAGCAGTGTGTCGGAAAACACCGGGGAGCTGTTTTTT
TRBV6-4,TRBD2,NA,TRBJ2-2,CASSVGTSGTGELFF,TGTGCCAGCAGTGTCGGGACTAGCGGTACCGGGGAGCTGTTTTTT
TRBV11-2,TRBD2,NA,TRBJ2-7,CASSLGLAHEQYF,TGTGCCAGCAGCTTAGGACTAGCCCACGAGCAGTACTTC
TRBV28,TRBD2,NA,TRBJ2-7,CASSRGTSGTYEQYF,TGTGCCAGCAGTCGCGGGACTAGCGGTACCTACGAGCAGTACTTC
TRBV29-1,NA,NA,TRBJ2-1,CSAGLYNEQFF,TGCAGTGCCGGACTTTACAATGAGCAGTTCTTC
TRBV12-3/TRBV12-4,TRBD1,NA,TRBJ1-2,CASTQNRGHGYTF,TGTGCCAGCACCCAGAACAGGGGGCATGGCTACACCTTC